Below are 20 T cell receptor beta chains sequenced from a single sample in a study of T cells in Graves' hyperthyroidism and ophthalmopathy (dated by TCRdb to between 2017 and 2020). The library was made by multiplex PCR. TCRdb names Illumina HiSeq 2000 as the instrument used. The TCR beta CDR3 regions were amplified from the RNA transcripts. A first-round RT-PCR of the TCR CDR3 used the HTBI primer set with the Qiagen OneStep RT-PCR kit. TCRdb reanalyzed the raw reads on its own, using fastp at Q25 for trimming and MiXCR for clone calling, and kept in-frame beta chains. Identical CDR3 proteins give one entry, which carries the most common genes and DNA. This sample has hundreds of thousands of distinct CDR3 sequences in its table, and less than 15% of those were observed once. 9.2% of the sample rests with the top ten. The material sequenced was blood. These TCRs come from a young woman with Graves' hyperthyroidism.

This clonotype showed up just a few times. The rearrangement joins TRBV12-3 or TRBV12-4 to TRBJ2-2; 9 nucleotides line up with TRBD1. The CDR3 covers 16 residues. The J segment lost 7 bases and the V segment lost 3 bases, leaving 9 bases of the junction unmatched. The CDR3 spells CASSFGTGGFGGELFF. The CDR3 coding sequence is TGTGCCAGCAGTTTTGGAACAGGGGGCTTTGGCGGGGAGCTGTTTTTT.

This clonotype has at least ten counts. V usage is TRBV6-1 and J usage is TRBJ2-3; 9 bases fit TRBD1. V lost 7 bases and J lost 1; bases outside the gene matches: 6. CDR3 length: 15 amino acids. The V gene's germline CDR1 is MNHNS and CDR2 SASEGT. The CDR3 DNA sequence: TGTGCCAGCATCAAACAGGGGGCGCGCACAGATACGCAGTATTTT. It specifies CASIKQGARTDTQYF.

At least ten counts were recorded for this clonotype. V gene TRBV6-1 combines with J gene TRBJ1-6, with D tentatively TRBD1 (6 bases). Germline assignment: CDR1 MNHNS and CDR2 SASEGT. The CDR3 runs 15 residues. Trimming cost V 11 bases and J 9 bases, with 23 bases left between them. CDR3 protein: CASGAGAQNGSPLHF. The CDR3 bases are TGTGCCTCAGGGGCGGGGGCGCAGAATGGTTCACCCCTCCACTTT.

The gene calls are TRBV25-1 and TRBJ2-5; no clear D gene. The CDR3 totals 16 residues. V lost 5 bases and J 4 bases, leaving 20 bases between the germline ends. CDR1 and CDR2 from the germline V gene are MGHDK and SYGVNS. CDR3 region: CASSLGHGMRLETQYF. CDR3 DNA: TGTGCCAGCAGTCTTGGGCACGGAATGCGGTTAGAGACCCAGTACTTC.

This clonotype was counted a few times. The conserved closing phenylalanine or tryptophan is absent in this CDR3, likely reflecting a read error. The V call is TRBV28, the J call TRBJ1-1, with D unresolved. Germline lookup yields CDR1 MDHEN and CDR2 SYDVKM. Trimming cost V 6 bases and J 5 bases, with 13 bases left between them. This CDR3 region has 13 residues. The CDR3: CASSPRYRTEAFS. The DNA of the CDR3 is TGTGCCAGCAGCCCAAGGTACCGGACTGAAGCTTTCTCT.

This clonotype was picked up many times. V usage is TRBV28 and J usage is TRBJ2-1; 8 positions agree with TRBD2. CDR1 and CDR2 (germline): MDHEN, SYDVKM. The CDR3 extends over 17 amino acids. Trimming removed 4 bases from V and 0 bases from J; junction bases left unmatched: 8. The CDR3 loop is CASSWVSGGRSYNEQFF. CDR3 sequence (DNA): TGTGCCAGCAGTTGGGTAAGCGGGGGACGCTCCTACAATGAGCAGTTCTTC.

With regard to this clonotype: Given a much more abundant clone one base away, this may be a read error. The chain joins TRBV5-6 to TRBJ2-5, with D possibly being TRBD2 (5 bases). In germline, CDR1 is SGHDT, CDR2 YYEEEE. This CDR3 is 13 amino acids long. V dropped 4 bases and J dropped 5 bases, with 12 bases sitting between them. Written as DNA, the CDR3 is TGTGCCAGCAGCCTTAGCGTAGCTGAGACCCAGTACTTC. As protein: CASSLSVAETQYF.

This clonotype was seen a handful of times. The V and J genes are TRBV7-2 and TRBJ2-2, with 7 nucleotides matching TRBD2. The trim removed 4 bases at V and 1 base at J, leaving 6 bases unmatched. Germline values: CDR1 SGHTA, CDR2 FQGNSA. This CDR3 is 16 amino acids long. The CDR3 protein is CASSSPSGVNTGELFF. The CDR3 DNA reads as TGTGCCAGCAGCTCTCCTAGCGGAGTGAACACCGGGGAGCTGTTTTTT.

Details on this clonotype: The germline gene is not matched at one end of the junction; a read error may be the cause. V and J are TRBV18 and TRBJ2-2, with a tentative D call TRBD2 (6 bases). Germline V gene data show CDR1 as KGHSH and CDR2 as LQKENI. The CDR3 sequence is 13 residues long. For the CDR3, the DNA is TGTGCCAGCTTAGAGCCTAACACCGGGGGGCTGTTTTTT. Encoded protein: CASLEPNTGGLFF.

This clonotype was counted ten times or more. The J gene is TRBJ2-5, the V gene TRBV6-1, with D unresolved. Germline V gene data show CDR1 as MNHNS and CDR2 as SASEGT. V was clipped by 7 bases and J by 1 base, with 13 bases between them. CDR3 length: 14 residues. In nucleotides, the CDR3 is TGTGCCAGCACCTCCTTTTTGGGCCAAGAGACCCAGTACTTC. Protein product: CASTSFLGQETQYF.

This clonotype was seen only a few times. J is TRBJ1-5 and V is TRBV19; D unresolved. CDR1 is LNHDA and CDR2 is SQIVND in the germline V gene (reference sequence). CDR3 length: 13 residues. V lost 3 bases and J lost 8, with 11 bases in between. CDR3 region: CASSIQEREPQHF. The CDR3 DNA follows: TGTGCCAGTAGTATTCAGGAGAGGGAGCCCCAGCATTTT. Supplemented by reference TRBV19 and TRBJ1-5, the full variable domain reads DGGITQSPKYLFRKEGQNVTLSCEQNLNHDAMYWYRQDPGQGLRLIYYSQIVNDFQKGDIAEGYSVSREKKESFPLTVTSAQKNPTAFYLCASSIQEREPQHFGDGTRLSIL.

This clonotype was observed many times. The rearrangement joins TRBV11-3 to TRBJ2-1; D gene uncertain. This CDR3 is built from 14 residues. CDR1 SGHNT and CDR2 YENEEA come from the germline V gene. Trimming removed 1 base from V and 9 bases from J, with 13 bases in between. This CDR3 reads CASSLAGRWGEQFF. The CDR3 DNA follows: TGTGCCAGCAGCTTAGCCGGGCGATGGGGTGAGCAGTTCTTC.

The chain uses TRBV25-1 and TRBJ2-7; 13 bases match TRBD2. CDR1 is MGHDK and CDR2 is SYGVNS in the germline V gene. Unmatched junction bases numbered 5, after V lost 6 bases and J lost 3 bases. The CDR3 runs to 15 residues. CDR3 in DNA: TGTGCCAGCAGGTCGACTAGCGGGGGGTTCTACGAGCAGTACTTC. The encoded protein is CASRSTSGGFYEQYF.

In this sample, this clonotype turned up many times. This chain links TRBV11-1 with TRBJ1-3; a weak D match, TRBD1 (6 bases). Germline V gene lookup returns CDR1 SGHAT and CDR2 FQDESV (reference sequence). Trimming took 5 bases from V and 7 from J, leaving 21 bases between them. This CDR3 spans 16 amino acids. CDR3 protein: CASSISDSAPTNTIYF. The CDR3 nucleotides read TGTGCCAGCAGCATCTCGGACAGCGCACCCACGAACACCATATATTTT.

This clonotype was counted between two and nine times. The chain combines TRBV4-1 with TRBJ2-4, with no clear D. CDR3 length: 13 amino acids. CDR1 and CDR2 from the germline V gene are MGHRA and YSYEKL. V was pared by 2 bases and J by 1 base, with 3 bases between. CDR3 DNA sequence: TGCGCCAGCAGCCAACAGGCCAAAAACATTCAGTACTTC. It specifies CASSQQAKNIQYF.

This rearrangement joins TRBV4-1 to TRBJ1-6; TRBD1 might be the D (5 bases). V was trimmed by 4 bases and J by 5 bases, leaving 12 bases between them. Germline lookup yields CDR1 MGHRA and CDR2 YSYEKL. This CDR3 comprises 15 residues. CDR3 bases: TGCGCCAGCAGCCCAACCTTCAGGGATAATTCACCCCTCCACTTT. This codes for CASSPTFRDNSPLHF.

Many counts were recorded for this clonotype. The chain links TRBV3-1 to TRBJ1-5; tentative D call: TRBD1 (5 bases). The CDR3 is 15 residues long. Looked up from germline, CDR1 is LGHDT and CDR2 is YNNKEL (reference sequence). V gave up 0 bases and J gave up 5 bases, with 11 bases separating them. The CDR3 region has the DNA TGTGCCAGCAGCCAAGACAGTGGGGGTGATCAGCCCCAGCATTTT. It specifies CASSQDSGGDQPQHF. Full variable domain (outside the CDR3, taken from reference TRBV3-1 and TRBJ1-5): DTAVSQTPKYLVTQMGNDKSIKCEQNLGHDTMYWYKQDSKKFLKIMFSYNNKELIINETVPNRFSPKSPDKAHLNLHINSLELGDSAVYFCASSQDSGGDQPQHFGDGTRLSIL.

The V gene is TRBV2, the J gene TRBJ2-1; maybe TRBD1 (6 bases). In germline, CDR1 is SNHLY, CDR2 FYNNEI. The ends were cut back, 9 bases at V and 0 bases at J, with 15 bases in the middle. The CDR3 loop spans 15 amino acids. The DNA for the CDR3 is TGTGCCAGGAGCTGGGGGACATTCTCCTACAATGAGCAGTTCTTC. Its protein product is CARSWGTFSYNEQFF.

This clonotype was detected only a few times. The V call is TRBV6-1, the J call TRBJ1-2; a possible D gene is TRBD1 (6 bases). CDR3 length equals 16 residues. With 6 bases removed from V and 0 bases from J, the gap between germline ends came to 17 bases. CDR1 is MNHNS, CDR2 SASEGT, per germline. The CDR3 nucleotides read TGTGCCAGCAGCCGTCGAAGGGGGACCGCTAACTATGGCTACACCTTC. It encodes CASSRRRGTANYGYTF.

This clonotype was counted at least ten times. The gene calls are TRBV18 and TRBJ1-1, with D maybe TRBD1 (5 bases). This CDR3 is 14 amino acids long. V was cut by 2 bases and J by 1 base, with 8 bases left in between. Germline assignment: CDR1 KGHSH and CDR2 LQKENI. CDR3 sequence (DNA): TGTGCCAGCTCACCAGCAGGGAGGAACACTGAAGCTTTCTTT. It is translated as CASSPAGRNTEAFF.